The rows below give T cell receptor beta chains drawn from one sample of a study of T cell repertoires in aging, cancer and after chemotherapy. TCRdb reanalysed the multiplex PCR reads using MiXCR and keeps one entry per CDR3 protein. The sample gives 2,000 to 2,500 distinct CDR3 sequences, approximately 24% of which show up once; about 8.8% is in the top ten. The specimen was blood. These receptors came from a human donor with a solid tumor. Each CDR3 is given with its conserved first and last residue. D genes are given only for firm matches. Clone size is not always given. Where it is, it says once, few, many or a class for expanded clones.

cdr3_nt cdr3_aa d_call j_call clone_size v_call
TGTGCCAGCAGCCGGACAGGCGCCCATCGCACTGAAGCTTTCTTT CASSRTGAHRTEAFF TRBD1 TRBJ1-1 - TRBV4-3
TGCAGTGCTAGAGGGGACAGGGGGTACGAGCAGTACTTC CSARGDRGYEQYF TRBD1 TRBJ2-7 few TRBV20-1
TGTGCCAGCAGTTTAAAAGACCCCCTCTTCAACACCATATATTTT CASSLKDPLFNTIYF - TRBJ1-3 - TRBV12-3/TRBV12-4
TGTGCCAGCAGTGTAAGCGCTGATGGCAATCAGCCCCAGCATTTT CASSVSADGNQPQHF - TRBJ1-5 few TRBV6-4
TGTGCCAGCAGTCAACTGGGCAATGAGCAGTTCTTC CASSQLGNEQFF - TRBJ2-1 few TRBV12-3/TRBV12-4
TGTGCCAGCAGCCCGAGACAGGGATTCGCAGATACGCAGTATTTT CASSPRQGFADTQYF TRBD1 TRBJ2-3 - TRBV11-1
TGTGCCAGCAGAAGAGAGGGCAGGTACACTGAAGCTTTCTTT CASRREGRYTEAFF - TRBJ1-1 few TRBV28
TGTGCCAGCAGCTTGGTTGGGCTGGGCAGGGACGAGCAGTACTTC CASSLVGLGRDEQYF - TRBJ2-7 - TRBV5-6
TGCGCCAGCAGCTACGGACTAGCGGCGAACACCGGGGAGCTGTTTTTT CASSYGLAANTGELFF TRBD2 TRBJ2-2 - TRBV4-2
TGTGCCAGCAGCTACAGAGGAACAGATACGCAGTATTTT CASSYRGTDTQYF - TRBJ2-3 - TRBV7-6
TGTGCCACCAGTAGGGCGGGTTTGGGGGGCACAGATACGCAGTATTTT CATSRAGLGGTDTQYF - TRBJ2-3 once TRBV24-1
TGCAGTGCTAGACAGGGGGGGAAAGACTATGGCTACACCTTC CSARQGGKDYGYTF TRBD1 TRBJ1-2 - TRBV20-1
TGTGCCAGCAGTTTGTCGGGCACAGATACGCAGTATTTT CASSLSGTDTQYF - TRBJ2-3 - TRBV27
TGTGCCAGCAGGGACGGACCCACAGATACGAAGTATTTT CASRDGPTDTKYF - TRBJ2-3 - TRBV28
TGTGCCAGCAGCGAGACCTATTCACCCCTCCACTTT CASSETYSPLHF - TRBJ1-6 medium-sized TRBV7-2
TGTGCCAGCAGCCGGACAGGCGCCCAGCGCACTGAAGCTTTCTTT CASSRTGAQRTEAFF TRBD1 TRBJ1-1 once TRBV4-3
TGTGCCAGCAGTACCAACCCTCGGACAGGGTGGGGCTACACCTTC CASSTNPRTGWGYTF TRBD1 TRBJ1-2 - TRBV2
TGCAGTGCTAGAGGAAGGACAACCCTCAGCGATACCGGGGAGCTGTTTTTT CSARGRTTLSDTGELFF - TRBJ2-2 - TRBV20-1
TGTGCCAGCAGCTTAGCAGGGTCGGATACGCAGTATTTT CASSLAGSDTQYF - TRBJ2-3 medium-sized TRBV7-3
TGTGCCAGCATGCCCGGGACAAGGAGCTCCTACGAGCAGTACTTC CASMPGTRSSYEQYF - TRBJ2-7 - TRBV6-2/TRBV6-3
TGTGTCAGCAGCTTAGGCAAGGGGGATACGCAGTATTTT CVSSLGKGDTQYF - TRBJ2-3 - TRBV7-3
TGTGCCAGCAGCTTAGGGGCCGGGACTAGGACTAACTATGGCTACACCTTC CASSLGAGTRTNYGYTF - TRBJ1-2 few TRBV7-9
TGCAGTGCTCGACAGGTGCCCTCCTACGAGCAGTACTTC CSARQVPSYEQYF - TRBJ2-7 large TRBV20-1
TGCGCCAGCAGCTTGGCCCCAGACAGGGCGGACACTGAAGCTTTCTTT CASSLAPDRADTEAFF TRBD1 TRBJ1-1 - TRBV5-1
TGTGCCAGCAGCTTATCCCGGGGCTTGTTCACAGATACGCAGTATTTT CASSLSRGLFTDTQYF - TRBJ2-3 few TRBV7-9
TGTGCCAGTAGTATAGGCCGTGGGACGACCTCCTACAATGAGCAGTTCTTC CASSIGRGTTSYNEQFF - TRBJ2-1 few TRBV19
TGTGCCAGCATGGGGGAACTACCCTCCAATGAGCAGTTCTTC CASMGELPSNEQFF - TRBJ2-1 - TRBV25-1
TGTGCCAGCAGTGACTCAGCGGATAGCACAGATACGCAGTATTTT CASSDSADSTDTQYF - TRBJ2-3 few TRBV6-4
TGTGCCAGCAGCCAAGAAGTTGGCGGGTTGGAGACCCAGTACTTC CASSQEVGGLETQYF - TRBJ2-5 - TRBV14
TGTGCCAGCACCTTGGGGGGCCATGGCTCCTACGAGCAGTACTTC CASTLGGHGSYEQYF - TRBJ2-7 - TRBV5-6
TGCAGTGCTAGATGGGGGAGCTCCTACAATGAGCAGTTCTTC CSARWGSSYNEQFF - TRBJ2-1 - TRBV20-1
TGTGCCAGCAGCTTAGACAGGGCAACGAATCAGCCCCAGCATTTT CASSLDRATNQPQHF - TRBJ1-5 large TRBV7-2
TGCGCCAGCAGCCAAGATTCCGGCAGGGAAGCTTTCTTT CASSQDSGREAFF - TRBJ1-1 - TRBV4-2
TGTGCCAGCAGCCACCCTGGGACGGGGAACACTGAAGCTTTCTTT CASSHPGTGNTEAFF - TRBJ1-1 - TRBV6-5
TGCGCCAGCAGCTTGGAGGGTAGCACCGGGGAGCTGTTTTTT CASSLEGSTGELFF - TRBJ2-2 few TRBV5-1
TGTGCCAGTAGTCTGGGACAGGGCTTGACAGATACGCAGTATTTT CASSLGQGLTDTQYF TRBD1 TRBJ2-3 - TRBV19
TGTGCCAGCAGTGAAGGGGGCGGCTCTGGAAACACCATATATTTT CASSEGGGSGNTIYF - TRBJ1-3 medium-sized TRBV6-1
TGTGCCAGCAGTGTCCACAGGGAGAACTATGGCTACACCTTC CASSVHRENYGYTF - TRBJ1-2 medium-sized TRBV6-2/TRBV6-3
TGTGCCAGTAGTATAGTATCTGGCAGGGGGCTATTATCACCCCTCCACTTT CASSIVSGRGLLSPLHF TRBD1 TRBJ1-6 large TRBV19
TGTGCCAGCAGCTTTTATACGATGCAATGGGACAGTGACAACTATGGCTACACCTTC CASSFYTMQWDSDNYGYTF TRBD1 TRBJ1-2 - TRBV7-9